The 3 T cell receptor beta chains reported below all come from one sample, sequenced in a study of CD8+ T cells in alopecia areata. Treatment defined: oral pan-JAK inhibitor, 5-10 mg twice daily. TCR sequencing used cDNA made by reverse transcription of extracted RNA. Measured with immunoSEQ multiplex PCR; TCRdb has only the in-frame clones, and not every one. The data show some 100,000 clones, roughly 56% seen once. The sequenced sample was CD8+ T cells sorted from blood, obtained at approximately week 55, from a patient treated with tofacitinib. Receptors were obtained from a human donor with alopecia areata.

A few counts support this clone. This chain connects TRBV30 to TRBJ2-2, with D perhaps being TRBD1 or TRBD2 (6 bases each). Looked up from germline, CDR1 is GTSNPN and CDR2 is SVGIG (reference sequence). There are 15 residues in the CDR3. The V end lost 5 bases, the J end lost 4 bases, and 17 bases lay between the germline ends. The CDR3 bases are TGTGCCTGGGAAGGGGGGCAGGAACCCACCGGGGAGCTGTTTTTT. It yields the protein CAWEGGQEPTGELFF.

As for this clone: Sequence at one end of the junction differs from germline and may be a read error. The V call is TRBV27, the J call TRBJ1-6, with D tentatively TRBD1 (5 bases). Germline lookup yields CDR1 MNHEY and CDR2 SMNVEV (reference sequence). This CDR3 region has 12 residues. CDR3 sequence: CASRTGNSALHF. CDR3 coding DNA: TGTGCCAGCAGAACAGGCAATTCAGCCCTCCACTTT.

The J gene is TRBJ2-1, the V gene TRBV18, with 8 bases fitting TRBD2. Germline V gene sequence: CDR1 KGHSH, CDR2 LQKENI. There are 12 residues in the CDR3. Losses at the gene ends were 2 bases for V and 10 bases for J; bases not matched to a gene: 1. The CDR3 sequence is CASSPASGEQFF. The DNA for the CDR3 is TGTGCCAGCTCACCAGCTAGCGGGGAGCAGTTCTTC.